This is a list of T cell receptor beta chains from one sample in a study of T-cell memory formation after mild COVID-19. TCRdb reanalysed the 5' RACE reads using MiXCR and keeps one entry per CDR3 protein. The sample has more than 350,000 distinct CDR3 sequences; 16% are singletons. Sequences were obtained from PBMCs or a T cell subset sorted from them (not recorded which). The receptors shown here come from a man aged 18 to 35 who had mild COVID-19 (a few samples of this study predate the infection). Cell type and time point are not known. CDR3s include the opening cysteine and the closing phenylalanine or tryptophan. D genes are given only for firm matches. Clone size is not always given. Where it is, it says once, few, many or a class for expanded clones.

TRBV5-1,few,.,TRBJ1-2,TGCGCCAGCAGCTACGACAGGCGGGGCTACACCTTC,CASSYDRRGYTF
TRBV7-9,few,.,TRBJ2-5,TGTGCCAGCAGCTTAGTCTCCGGGGGACTCGAGACCCAGTACTTC,CASSLVSGGLETQYF
TRBV11-2,few,TRBD1,TRBJ1-3,TGTGCCAGCAGCAAGACAGGGGATGGAAACACCATATATTTT,CASSKTGDGNTIYF
TRBV24-1,.,TRBD2,TRBJ2-1,TGTGCCACCAGGGGGCCCCCCGGGACAGGGTCAACTAGCGGGGGGCTTAGCTCCTACAATGAGCAGTTCTTC,CATRGPPGTGSTSGGLSSYNEQFF
TRBV5-4,many,TRBD2,TRBJ2-3,TGTGCCAGCAGCAGACGGACTAGCGGGGAGGATACGCAGTATTTT,CASSRRTSGEDTQYF
TRBV4-1,.,.,TRBJ1-1,TGCGCCAGCAGCCAAGGACGGGTGGCTTTCTTT,CASSQGRVAFF
TRBV7-3,.,.,TRBJ1-5,TGTGCCAGCAGCTTATCTTTTCTGAAGATCAATCAGCCCCAGCATTTT,CASSLSFLKINQPQHF
TRBV29-1,many,.,TRBJ2-2,TGCAGCGTTGACGGCCTAGGCACCGGGGAGCTGTTTTTT,CSVDGLGTGELFF
TRBV5-1,.,.,TRBJ2-1,TGCGCCAGCACCCCTATATCCATCGACAATGAGCAGTTCTTC,CASTPISIDNEQFF
TRBV20-1,.,.,TRBJ2-7,TGCAGTGCTAGAGATCGGAGGGGGGCCTCCTACGAGCAGTACTTC,CSARDRRGASYEQYF
TRBV5-4,few,TRBD2,TRBJ2-3,TGTGCCAGCAGCTCTAGACTAGCTGTGGCAGATACGCAGTATTTT,CASSSRLAVADTQYF
TRBV20-1,few,TRBD1,TRBJ2-2,TGCAGTGCTGCGGACAGGAGGAACACCGGGGAGCTGTTTTTT,CSAADRRNTGELFF
TRBV5-4,few,.,TRBJ1-1,TGTGCCAGCAGGCTGTCGCAGAACACTGAAGCTTTCTTT,CASRLSQNTEAFF
TRBV12-3/TRBV12-4,few,.,TRBJ1-2,TGTGCCAGCAGTTTAGCAGGCGGATACGCGGGGTATGGCTACACCTTC,CASSLAGGYAGYGYTF
TRBV3-1,.,TRBD2,TRBJ2-5,TGTGCCAGCAGCCTTAGCGGGGGGGTTGAGACCCAGTACTTC,CASSLSGGVETQYF
TRBV3-1,few,TRBD1,TRBJ1-1,TGTGCCAGCAGCCAGACAGGGTCGGACACTGAAGCTTTCTTT,CASSQTGSDTEAFF
TRBV6-5,.,TRBD2,TRBJ2-3,TGTGCCAGCACCCCGCGGGGGCCTAGCGGGACTGGCACAGATACGCAGTATTTT,CASTPRGPSGTGTDTQYF
TRBV9,.,.,TRBJ1-3,TGTGCCAGCAGCGAGGGTCCGTGGTCTGGAAACACCATATATTTT,CASSEGPWSGNTIYF
TRBV7-8,few,TRBD2,TRBJ2-1,TGTGCCAGCAGCTTAGGGGGACTAGCGGGGTACAATGAGCAGTTCTTC,CASSLGGLAGYNEQFF
TRBV5-4,many,TRBD2,TRBJ2-3,TGTGCCAGCAGCTGGGTAGCGGGGTCCGGAAGCACAGATACGCAGTATTTT,CASSWVAGSGSTDTQYF
TRBV5-1,.,.,TRBJ2-3,TGCGCCAGCAGCTTGATGCAGGGATCCACAGATACGCAGTATTTT,CASSLMQGSTDTQYF
TRBV4-1,.,.,TRBJ2-7,TGCGCCAGCAGCCAAGAAGAGGGCAGAGGGGACGAGCAGTACTTC,CASSQEEGRGDEQYF
TRBV29-1,few,TRBD1,TRBJ2-5,TGCAGCGTTGAAGTCCGGACAGGGCGGGAGACCCAGTACTTC,CSVEVRTGRETQYF
TRBV20-1,few,.,TRBJ2-5,TGCAGTGCACGGGACATTCAAGAGACCCAGTACTTC,CSARDIQETQYF
TRBV4-3,.,.,TRBJ2-1,TGCGCCAGCAGCCAAGTCGGCTTAAAAGACTCCTACAATGAGCAGTTCTTC,CASSQVGLKDSYNEQFF
TRBV29-1,few,.,TRBJ1-3,TGCAGCGTGGCCAAGGCCGGGCAAAACACCATATATTTT,CSVAKAGQNTIYF
TRBV28,.,TRBD2,TRBJ2-4,TGTGCCTGCGGCCGGGGGGAGGCCAAAAACATTCAGTACTTC,CACGRGEAKNIQYF
TRBV19,few,TRBD2,TRBJ2-1,TGTGCCAGTAGTATAGATCCCAGCGGGGGGTTTTTACATGAGCAGTTCTTC,CASSIDPSGGFLHEQFF
TRBV13,.,.,TRBJ2-1,TGTGCCAGCACGGAACAGCTCTACAATGAGCAGTTCTTC,CASTEQLYNEQFF
TRBV7-2,few,.,TRBJ2-3,TGTGCCAGCAGCGGGGGGCTAGGGGTGACGCAGTATTTT,CASSGGLGVTQYF